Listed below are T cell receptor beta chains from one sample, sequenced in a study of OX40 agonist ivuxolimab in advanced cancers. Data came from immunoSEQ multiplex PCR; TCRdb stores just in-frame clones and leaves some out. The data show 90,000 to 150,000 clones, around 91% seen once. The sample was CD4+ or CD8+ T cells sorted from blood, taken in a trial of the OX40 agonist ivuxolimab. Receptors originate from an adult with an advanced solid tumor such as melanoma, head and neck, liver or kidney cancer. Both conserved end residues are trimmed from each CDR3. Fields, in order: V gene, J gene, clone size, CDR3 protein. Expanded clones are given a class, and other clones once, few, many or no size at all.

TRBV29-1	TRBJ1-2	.	SVAGAGGYT
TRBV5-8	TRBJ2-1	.	ASAPGQGYNEQF
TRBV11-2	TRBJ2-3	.	ASSWSSGESTDTQY
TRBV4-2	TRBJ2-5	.	ASSLLAGRGETQY
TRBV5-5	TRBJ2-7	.	ASSLAAGAGYEQY
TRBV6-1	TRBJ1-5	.	ASSEIEGAQPQH
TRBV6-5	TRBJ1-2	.	ASSPTGAYGYT
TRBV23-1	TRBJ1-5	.	ASSYGGNQPQH
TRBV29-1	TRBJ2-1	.	SVSMGRGRDEQF
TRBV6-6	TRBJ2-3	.	ASSYPQSGQADTQY
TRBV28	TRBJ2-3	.	ASSFEDRTADTQY
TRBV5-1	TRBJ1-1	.	ASSSGQMNTEAF
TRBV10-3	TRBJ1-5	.	AISENQQGGQPQH
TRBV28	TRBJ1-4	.	ASSSGQFRATNEKLF
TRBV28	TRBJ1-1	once	ASGVGGRKNTEAF
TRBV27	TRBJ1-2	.	ASSLSGDRLSYGYT
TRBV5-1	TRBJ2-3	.	ASSLALGADTQY
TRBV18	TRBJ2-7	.	ASSQGQGGPYEQY
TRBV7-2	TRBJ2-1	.	ASSLAEVTHEQF
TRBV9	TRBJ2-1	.	ASSVLGGNSYNEQF
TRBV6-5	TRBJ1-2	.	ATLLRDRGLYGYT
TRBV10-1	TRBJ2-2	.	ASVRGELF
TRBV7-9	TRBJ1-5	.	ASSLVGGQGLNQPQH
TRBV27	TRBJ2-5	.	ASSQTPGRGETQY
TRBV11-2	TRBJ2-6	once	ASSPRRTGESGANVLT
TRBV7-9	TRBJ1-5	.	ASSLGAGNQPQH
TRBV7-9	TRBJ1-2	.	ASSSRQWSNYGYT
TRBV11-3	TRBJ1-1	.	ASSLDGSKNTEAF
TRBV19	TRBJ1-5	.	ASSWGVTQPQH
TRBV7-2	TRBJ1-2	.	ASSPRGSTYGYT
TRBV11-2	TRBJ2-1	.	ASSLDGGLVLNEQF
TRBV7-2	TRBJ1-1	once	ASSLRMNTEAF
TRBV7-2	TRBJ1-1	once	ASSKGQTNTEAF
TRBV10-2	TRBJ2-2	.	ASSEPAGGTGELF
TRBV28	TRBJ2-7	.	ASRPGGGADEQY
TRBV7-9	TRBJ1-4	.	ASSSTGATNEKLF
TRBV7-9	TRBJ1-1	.	ASSLAVVRTEAF
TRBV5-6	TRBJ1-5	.	ASSFRGSNQPQH
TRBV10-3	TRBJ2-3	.	AIRWGSTDTQY
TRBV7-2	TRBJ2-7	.	ASRAVGGEQY
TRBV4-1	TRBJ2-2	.	ASSPRSGLNTGELF
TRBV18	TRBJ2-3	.	ASSPGLVTDTQY
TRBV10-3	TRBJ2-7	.	AISGTDNTYEQY
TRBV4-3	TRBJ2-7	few	ASSQEGLVSYEQY
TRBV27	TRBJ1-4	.	ASSLRGGRTNEKLF
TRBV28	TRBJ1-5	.	ASSFGGSNQPQH
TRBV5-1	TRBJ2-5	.	ASSLPAAVRETQY
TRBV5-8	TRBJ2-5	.	ASRLTGGLETQY
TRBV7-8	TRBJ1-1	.	ASSLSAGALNTEAF
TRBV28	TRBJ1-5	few	ASSSGVQPQH
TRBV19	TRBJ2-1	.	ASLNRGGNEQF
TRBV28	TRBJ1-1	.	ASIPGGQSTEAF
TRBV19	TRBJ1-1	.	ASSIATGTGRYTEAF
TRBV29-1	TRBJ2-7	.	SVLGQGMYEQY
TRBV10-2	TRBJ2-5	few	ASRQTALETQY